These 10 T cell receptor beta chains came from one sample sequenced in a study of T-cell memory formation after mild COVID-19. MiXCR, applied by TCRdb to the 5' RACE reads, yields one record per CDR3 protein. The sample holds 190,000 or so distinct CDR3 sequences, about 20% seen once. The sample taken for sequencing was PBMCs or a T cell subset sorted from them (not recorded which). These receptors all come from an adult woman who had mild COVID-19 (a few samples of this study predate the infection). Cell type and time point are not known.

J is TRBJ2-7 and V is TRBV7-9, with TRBD1 as a possible D gene (5 bases). The germline V and J ends were trimmed by 1 base and 0 bases, with 10 bases remaining between them. The CDR3 is 15 amino acids. Germline CDR1 SEHNR, CDR2 FQNEAQ (reference sequence). The CDR3 sequence is CASSLGQGHSYEQYF. CDR3 coding DNA: TGTGCCAGCAGCTTAGGCCAGGGCCACTCCTACGAGCAGTACTTC.

This rearrangement joins TRBV5-1 to TRBJ2-1; 14 bases agree with TRBD2. The CDR3 contains 19 residues. CDR1 and CDR2 from the germline V gene are SGHRS and YFSETQ. Germline trimming cut 4 bases from V and 3 bases from J; bases unmatched to any gene: 12. CDR3: CASSVPGLAGDLFYNEQFF. Written as DNA, the CDR3 is TGCGCCAGCAGCGTACCGGGACTAGCGGGGGATTTATTCTACAATGAGCAGTTCTTC.

The table lists this clonotype with a few counts. This chain connects TRBV5-6 to TRBJ2-1; D might be TRBD2 (6 bases). The CDR3 has 14 residues. In germline, CDR1 is SGHDT, CDR2 YYEEEE. V was trimmed by 3 bases and J by 0 bases, leaving 7 bases between them. CDR3 nucleotides: TGTGCCAGCAGCTCGGGGGTCTCCTACAATGAGCAGTTCTTC. This sequence encodes CASSSGVSYNEQFF.

This clonotype has a handful of counts. Here the CDR3 reads CASSYLKRGSTNEKLFF. Here the CDR3 DNA reads TGTGCCAGCAGCTATTTGAAGCGGGGCTCAACTAATGAAAAACTGTTTTTT. This chain joins TRBV7-9 and TRBJ1-4, with a possible D match to TRBD1 (5 bases). The CDR3 has 17 amino acids. In germline, CDR1 is SEHNR, CDR2 FQNEAQ (reference sequence). Trimming removed 4 bases from V and 0 bases from J, with 15 bases in between.

In its sample, this clonotype was seen a few times. V is TRBV7-9 and J is TRBJ2-7; TRBD2 is a possible D gene (5 bases). The CDR3 sequence is 13 residues long. Germline V CDR1 and CDR2: SEHNR, FQNEAQ (reference sequence). Trimming shortened V by 7 bases and J by 0 bases, and 10 bases separated the two germline ends. The CDR3 reads CASTGETSYEQYF. The CDR3 region has the DNA TGTGCCAGCACTGGGGAGACCTCCTACGAGCAGTACTTC. The full variable domain, its missing parts supplied by reference TRBV7-9 and TRBJ2-7, is DTGVSQNPRHKITKRGQNVTFRCDPISEHNRLYWYRQTLGQGPEFLTYFQNEAQLEKSRLLSDRFSAERPKGSFSTLEIQRTEQGDSAMYLCASTGETSYEQYFGPGTRLTVT.

This chain joins TRBV27 and TRBJ1-1; D may be TRBD1 (6 bases). This CDR3 is 15 amino acids long. Trimming shortened V by 3 bases and J by 1 base, and 12 bases separated the two germline ends. The germline gives CDR1 MNHEY, CDR2 SMNVEV (reference sequence). The CDR3 DNA reads TGTGCCAGCAGTTTCAGGGGTTTTGGGAACACTGAAGCTTTCTTT. Residues: CASSFRGFGNTEAFF.

This clonotype occurred a few times. V gene TRBV5-1 combines with J gene TRBJ1-2, with 10 nucleotides matching TRBD1. This CDR3 is built from 17 residues. Germline loops: CDR1 SGHRS, CDR2 YFSETQ. The V and J ends lost 1 base and 6 bases, in that order; junction bases with no gene match: 12. CDR3 in amino acids: CASSLLQVIGTGDGYTF. The DNA for the CDR3 is TGCGCCAGCAGCTTGCTCCAGGTGATCGGGACAGGGGATGGCTACACCTTC.

The chain uses TRBV27 and TRBJ1-2; D unresolved. This CDR3 spans 13 amino acids. V was clipped by 7 bases and J by 2 bases, with 11 bases between them. Germline V gives CDR1 MNHEY, CDR2 SMNVEV (reference sequence). Here the CDR3 DNA reads TGTGCCAGCACCATCAGGATGAACTATGGCTACACCTTC. Residues: CASTIRMNYGYTF.

A few counts support this clonotype. This rearrangement joins TRBV12-3 or TRBV12-4 to TRBJ2-1; no firm D call. CDR3 length: 14 residues. V was clipped by 8 bases and J by 4 bases, with 15 bases between them. CDR3 region: CASRLPGPYNEQFF. CDR3 sequence (DNA): TGTGCCAGCCGTCTACCCGGCCCTTACAATGAGCAGTTCTTC.

This clonotype was seen only a few times. The chain recombines TRBV6-2 or TRBV6-3 with TRBJ2-7, with TRBD2 matching 8 bases. Trimming cost V 8 bases and J 2 bases; bases outside gene matches: 11. Germline V gene data show CDR1 as MNHEY and CDR2 as SVGEGT. The CDR3 extends over 15 amino acids. This CDR3 is CASQASGSPTYEQYF. In nucleotides, the CDR3 is TGTGCCAGCCAAGCGAGCGGGAGTCCTACCTACGAGCAGTACTTC.